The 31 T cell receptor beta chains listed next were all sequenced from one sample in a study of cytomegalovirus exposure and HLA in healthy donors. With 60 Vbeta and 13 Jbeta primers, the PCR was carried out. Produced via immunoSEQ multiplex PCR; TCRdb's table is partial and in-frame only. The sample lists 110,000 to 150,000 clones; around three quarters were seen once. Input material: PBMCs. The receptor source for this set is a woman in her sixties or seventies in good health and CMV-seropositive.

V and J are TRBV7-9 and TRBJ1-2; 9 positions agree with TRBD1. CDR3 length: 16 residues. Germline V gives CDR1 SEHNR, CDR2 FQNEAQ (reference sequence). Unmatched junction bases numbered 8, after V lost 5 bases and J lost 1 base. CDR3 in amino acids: CASSGTGGAGNYGYTF. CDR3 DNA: TGTGCCAGCAGCGGAACAGGGGGCGCGGGTAACTATGGCTACACCTTC.

Here the CDR3 DNA reads TGCGCCAGCAGCCAAGATTTGCAGGGGTATAATTCACCCCTCCACTTT. It encodes CASSQDLQGYNSPLHF. The chain is built from TRBV4-1 and TRBJ1-6, with a tentative D call TRBD1 (6 bases). The CDR3 is 16 residues long. V lost 0 bases, J lost 4 bases, and 10 bases lay in between. Germline CDR1 and CDR2: MGHRA and YSYEKL.

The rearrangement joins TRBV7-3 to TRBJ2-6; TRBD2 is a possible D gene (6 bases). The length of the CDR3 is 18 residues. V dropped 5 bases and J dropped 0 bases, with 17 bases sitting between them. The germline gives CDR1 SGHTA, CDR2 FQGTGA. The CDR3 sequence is CASSPLGLASSGANVLTF. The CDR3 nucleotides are TGTGCCAGCAGCCCCTTGGGGCTAGCGAGCTCTGGGGCCAACGTCCTGACTTTC.

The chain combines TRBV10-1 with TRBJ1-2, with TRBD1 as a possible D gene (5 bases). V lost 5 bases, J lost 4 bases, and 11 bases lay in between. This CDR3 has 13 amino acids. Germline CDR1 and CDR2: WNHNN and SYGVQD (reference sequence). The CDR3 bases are TGCGCCAGCAGTCCTGGGGGGAGCTATGGCTACACCTTC. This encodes CASSPGGSYGYTF.

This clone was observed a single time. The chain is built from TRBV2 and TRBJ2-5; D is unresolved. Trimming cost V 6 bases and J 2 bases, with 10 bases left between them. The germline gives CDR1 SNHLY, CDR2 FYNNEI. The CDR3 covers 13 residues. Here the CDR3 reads CASSARAQETQYF. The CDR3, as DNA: TGTGCCAGCAGCGCCCGTGCGCAAGAGACCCAGTACTTC.

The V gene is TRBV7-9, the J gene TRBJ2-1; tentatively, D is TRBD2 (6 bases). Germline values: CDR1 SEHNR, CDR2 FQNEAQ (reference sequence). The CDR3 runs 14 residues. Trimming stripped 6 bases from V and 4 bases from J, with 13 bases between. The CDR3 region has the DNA TGTGCCAGCAGTAAGGCGGGGCTTTACAATGAGCAGTTCTTC. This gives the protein CASSKAGLYNEQFF. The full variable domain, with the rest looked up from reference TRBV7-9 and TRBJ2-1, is DTGVSQNPRHKITKRGQNVTFRCDPISEHNRLYWYRQTLGQGPEFLTYFQNEAQLEKSRLLSDRFSAERPKGSFSTLEIQRTEQGDSAMYLCASSKAGLYNEQFFGPGTRLTVL.

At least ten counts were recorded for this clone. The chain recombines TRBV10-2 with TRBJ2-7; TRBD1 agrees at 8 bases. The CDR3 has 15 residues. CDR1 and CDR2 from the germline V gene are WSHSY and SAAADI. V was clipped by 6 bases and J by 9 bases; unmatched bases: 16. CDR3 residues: CASSTSGTGVFGQYF. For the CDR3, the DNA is TGCGCCAGCAGCACTAGTGGGACAGGAGTTTTCGGGCAGTACTTC.

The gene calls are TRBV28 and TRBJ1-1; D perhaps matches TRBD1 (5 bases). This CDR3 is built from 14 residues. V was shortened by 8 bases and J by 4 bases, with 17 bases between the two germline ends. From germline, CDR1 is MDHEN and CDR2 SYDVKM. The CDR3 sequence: CASAGPPWTTEAFF. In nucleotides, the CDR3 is TGTGCCAGCGCAGGGCCGCCGTGGACCACTGAAGCTTTCTTT.

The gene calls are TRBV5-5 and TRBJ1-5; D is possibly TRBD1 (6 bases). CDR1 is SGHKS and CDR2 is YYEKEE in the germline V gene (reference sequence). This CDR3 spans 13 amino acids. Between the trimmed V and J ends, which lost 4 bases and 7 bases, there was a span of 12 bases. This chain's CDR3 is CASSPGVLQPQHF. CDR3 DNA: TGTGCCAGCAGCCCAGGGGTTTTGCAGCCCCAGCATTTT.

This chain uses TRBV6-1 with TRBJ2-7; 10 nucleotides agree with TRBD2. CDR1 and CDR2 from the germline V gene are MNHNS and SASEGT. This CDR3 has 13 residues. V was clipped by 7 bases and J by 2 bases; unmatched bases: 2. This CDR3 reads CASKTSGPYEQYF. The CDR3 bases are TGTGCCAGCAAGACTAGCGGGCCCTACGAGCAGTACTTC.

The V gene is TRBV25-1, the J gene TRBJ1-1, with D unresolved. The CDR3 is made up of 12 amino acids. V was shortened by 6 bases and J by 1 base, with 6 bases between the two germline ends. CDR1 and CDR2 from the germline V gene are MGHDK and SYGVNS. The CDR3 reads CASREGNTEAFF. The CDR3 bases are TGTGCCAGCAGGGAGGGGAACACTGAAGCTTTCTTT. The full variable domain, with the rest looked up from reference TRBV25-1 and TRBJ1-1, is EADIYQTPRYLVIGTGKKITLECSQTMGHDKMYWYQQDPGMELHLIHYSYGVNSTEKGDLSSESTVSRIRTEHFPLTLESARPSHTSQYLCASREGNTEAFFGQGTRLTVV.

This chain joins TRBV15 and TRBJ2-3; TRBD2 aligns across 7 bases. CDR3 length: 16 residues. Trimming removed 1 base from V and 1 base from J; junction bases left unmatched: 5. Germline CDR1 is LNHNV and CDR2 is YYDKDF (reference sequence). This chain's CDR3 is CATSRGAGVGTDTQYF. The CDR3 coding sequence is TGTGCCACCAGCAGAGGGGCGGGAGTGGGCACAGATACGCAGTATTTT.

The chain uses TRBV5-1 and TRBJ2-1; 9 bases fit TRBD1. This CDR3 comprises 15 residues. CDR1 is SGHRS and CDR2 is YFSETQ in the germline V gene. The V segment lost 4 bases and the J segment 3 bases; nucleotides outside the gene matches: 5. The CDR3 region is CASSTGQGYYNEQFF. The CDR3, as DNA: TGCGCCAGCAGCACGGGACAGGGATACTACAATGAGCAGTTCTTC.

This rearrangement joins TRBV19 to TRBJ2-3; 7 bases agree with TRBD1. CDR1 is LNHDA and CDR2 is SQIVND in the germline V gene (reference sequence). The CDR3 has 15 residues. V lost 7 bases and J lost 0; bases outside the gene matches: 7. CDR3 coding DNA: TGTGCCAGTAAGGAAGGGACAGCTAGCACAGATACGCAGTATTTT. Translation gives CASKEGTASTDTQYF.

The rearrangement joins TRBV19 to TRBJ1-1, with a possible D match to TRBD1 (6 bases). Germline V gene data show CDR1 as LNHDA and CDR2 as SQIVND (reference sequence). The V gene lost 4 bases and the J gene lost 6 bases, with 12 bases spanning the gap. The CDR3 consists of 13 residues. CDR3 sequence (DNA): TGTGCCAGTAGTACAAACAGGGCCCCTGAAGCTTTCTTT. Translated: CASSTNRAPEAFF.

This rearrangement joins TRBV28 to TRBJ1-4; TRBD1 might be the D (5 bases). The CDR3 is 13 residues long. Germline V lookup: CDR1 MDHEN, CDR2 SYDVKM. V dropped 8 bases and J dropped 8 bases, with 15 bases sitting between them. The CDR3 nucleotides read TGTGCCAGCTCTTTGGGGGGGAAGGAAAAACTGTTTTTT. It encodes CASSLGGKEKLFF.

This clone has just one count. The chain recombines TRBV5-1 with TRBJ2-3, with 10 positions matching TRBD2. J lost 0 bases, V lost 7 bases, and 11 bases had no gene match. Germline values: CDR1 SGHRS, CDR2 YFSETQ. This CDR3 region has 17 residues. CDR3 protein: CASSGEPSGGSTDTQYF. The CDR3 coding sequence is TGCGCCAGCTCTGGAGAGCCTAGCGGGGGAAGCACAGATACGCAGTATTTT.

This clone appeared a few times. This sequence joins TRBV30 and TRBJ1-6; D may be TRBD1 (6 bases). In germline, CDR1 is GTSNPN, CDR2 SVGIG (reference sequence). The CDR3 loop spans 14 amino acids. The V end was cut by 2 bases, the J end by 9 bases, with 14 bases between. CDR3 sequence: CAWSLVGAASPLHF. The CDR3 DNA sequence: TGTGCCTGGAGTCTGGTGGGGGCTGCTTCACCCCTCCACTTT. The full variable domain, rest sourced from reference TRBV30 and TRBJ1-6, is SQTIHQWPATLVQPVGSPLSLECTVEGTSNPNLYWYRQAAGRGLQLLFYSVGIGQISSEVPQNLSASRPQDRQFILSSKKLLLSDSGFYLCAWSLVGAASPLHFGNGTRLTVT.

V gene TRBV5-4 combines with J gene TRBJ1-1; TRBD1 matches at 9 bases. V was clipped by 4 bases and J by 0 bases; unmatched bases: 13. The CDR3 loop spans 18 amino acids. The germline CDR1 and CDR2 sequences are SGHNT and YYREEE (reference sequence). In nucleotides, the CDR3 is TGTGCCAGCAGCAAGCCGGGGACAGGGAATCTCATGAACACTGAAGCTTTCTTT. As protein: CASSKPGTGNLMNTEAFF.

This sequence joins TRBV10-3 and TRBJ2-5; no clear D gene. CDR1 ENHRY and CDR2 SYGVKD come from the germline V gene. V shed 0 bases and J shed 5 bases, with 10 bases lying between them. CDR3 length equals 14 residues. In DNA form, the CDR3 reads TGTGCCATCAGTGAGTCGGCGGTGAGGGAGACCCAGTACTTC. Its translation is CAISESAVRETQYF.

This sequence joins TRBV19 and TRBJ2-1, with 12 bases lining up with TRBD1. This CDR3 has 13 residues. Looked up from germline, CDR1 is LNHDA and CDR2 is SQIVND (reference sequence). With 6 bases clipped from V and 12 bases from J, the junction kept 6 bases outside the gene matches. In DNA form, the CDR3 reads TGTGCCAGTAGGGGACAGGGGGCGCAAAGGCAGTTCTTC. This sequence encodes CASRGQGAQRQFF.

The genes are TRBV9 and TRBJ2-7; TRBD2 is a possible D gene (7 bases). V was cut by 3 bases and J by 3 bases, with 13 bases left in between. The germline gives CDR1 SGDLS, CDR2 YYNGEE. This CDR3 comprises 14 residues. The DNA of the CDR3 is TGTGCCAGCAGCGAGGGGGGGGCGGTCTACGAGCAGTACTTC. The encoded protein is CASSEGGAVYEQYF.

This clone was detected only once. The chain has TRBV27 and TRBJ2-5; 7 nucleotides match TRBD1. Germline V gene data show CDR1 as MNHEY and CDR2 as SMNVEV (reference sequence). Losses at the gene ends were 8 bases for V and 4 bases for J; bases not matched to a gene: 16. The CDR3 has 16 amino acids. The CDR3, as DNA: TGTGCCAGCCGAATTACAGGGGCCCTCTACCGAGAGACCCAGTACTTC. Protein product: CASRITGALYRETQYF.

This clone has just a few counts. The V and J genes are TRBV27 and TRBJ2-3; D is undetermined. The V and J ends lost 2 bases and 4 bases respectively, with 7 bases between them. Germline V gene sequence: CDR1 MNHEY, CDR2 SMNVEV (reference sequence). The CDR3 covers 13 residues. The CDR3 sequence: CASSLGLADTQYF. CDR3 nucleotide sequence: TGTGCCAGCAGTTTAGGGCTGGCAGATACGCAGTATTTT.

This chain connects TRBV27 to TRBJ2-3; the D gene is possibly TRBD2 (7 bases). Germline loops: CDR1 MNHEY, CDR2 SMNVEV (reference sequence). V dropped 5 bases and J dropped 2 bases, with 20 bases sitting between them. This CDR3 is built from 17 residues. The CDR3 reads CASSQNGRGLVTDTQYF. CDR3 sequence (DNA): TGTGCCAGCAGTCAAAACGGGCGGGGGCTGGTCACAGATACGCAGTATTTT.

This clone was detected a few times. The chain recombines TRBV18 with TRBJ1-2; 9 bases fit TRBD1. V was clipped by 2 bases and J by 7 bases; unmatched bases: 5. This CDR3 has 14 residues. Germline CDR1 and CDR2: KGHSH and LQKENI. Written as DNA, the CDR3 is TGTGCCAGCTCACCAGGACAGGGGATCGGTGGCTACACCTTC. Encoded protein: CASSPGQGIGGYTF.

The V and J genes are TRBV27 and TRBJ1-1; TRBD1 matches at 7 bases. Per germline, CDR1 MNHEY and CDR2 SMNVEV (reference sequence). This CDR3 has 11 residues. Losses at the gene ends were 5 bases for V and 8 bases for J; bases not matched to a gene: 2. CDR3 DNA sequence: TGTGCCAGCAGTACAGGGGCAGAAGCTTTCTTT. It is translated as CASSTGAEAFF.

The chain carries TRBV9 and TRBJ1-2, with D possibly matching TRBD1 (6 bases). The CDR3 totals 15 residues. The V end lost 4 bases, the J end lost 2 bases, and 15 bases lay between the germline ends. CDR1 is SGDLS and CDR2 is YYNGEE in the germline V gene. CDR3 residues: CASSTHRASNYGYTF. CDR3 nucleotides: TGTGCCAGCAGCACACACAGGGCTTCAAACTATGGCTACACCTTC. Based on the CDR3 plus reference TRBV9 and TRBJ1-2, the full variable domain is DSGVTQTPKHLITATGQRVTLRCSPRSGDLSVYWYQQSLDQGLQFLIQYYNGEERAKGNILERFSAQQFPDLHSELNLSSLELGDSALYFCASSTHRASNYGYTFGSGTRLTVV.

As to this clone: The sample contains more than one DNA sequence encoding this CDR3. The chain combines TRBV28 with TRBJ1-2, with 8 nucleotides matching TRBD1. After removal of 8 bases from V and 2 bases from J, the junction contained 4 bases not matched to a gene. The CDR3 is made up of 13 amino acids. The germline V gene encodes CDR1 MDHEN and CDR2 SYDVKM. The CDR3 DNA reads TGTGCCAGCGTACAGGGGGGGAACTATGGCTACACCTTC. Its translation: CASVQGGNYGYTF.

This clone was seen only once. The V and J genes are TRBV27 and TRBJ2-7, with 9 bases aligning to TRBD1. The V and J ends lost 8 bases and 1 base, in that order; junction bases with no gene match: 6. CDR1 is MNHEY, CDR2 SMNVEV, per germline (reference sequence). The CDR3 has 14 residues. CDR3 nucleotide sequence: TGTGCCAGCGGGGTCGGGACAGGGTCCTACGAGCAGTACTTC. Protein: CASGVGTGSYEQYF.

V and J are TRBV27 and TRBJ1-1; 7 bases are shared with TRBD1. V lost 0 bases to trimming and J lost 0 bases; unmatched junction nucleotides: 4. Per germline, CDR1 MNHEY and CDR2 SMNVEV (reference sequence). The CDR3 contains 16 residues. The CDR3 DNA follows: TGTGCCAGCAGTTTATCGAGACAGGGACTGAACACTGAAGCTTTCTTT. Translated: CASSLSRQGLNTEAFF.